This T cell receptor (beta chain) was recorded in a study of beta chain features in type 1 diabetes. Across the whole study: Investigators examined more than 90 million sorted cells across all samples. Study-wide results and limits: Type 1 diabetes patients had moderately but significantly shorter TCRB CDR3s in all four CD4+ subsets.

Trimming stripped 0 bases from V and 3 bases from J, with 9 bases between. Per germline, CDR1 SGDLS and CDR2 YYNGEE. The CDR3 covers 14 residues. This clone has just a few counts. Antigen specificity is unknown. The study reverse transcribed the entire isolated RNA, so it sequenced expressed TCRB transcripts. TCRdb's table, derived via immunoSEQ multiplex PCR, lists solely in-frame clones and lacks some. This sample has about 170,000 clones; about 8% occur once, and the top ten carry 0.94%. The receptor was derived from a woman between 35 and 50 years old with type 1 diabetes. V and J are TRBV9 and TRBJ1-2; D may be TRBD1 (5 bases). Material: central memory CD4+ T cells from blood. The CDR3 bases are TGTGCCAGCAGCGTAGCAGAAGGGGACTATGGCTACACCTTC. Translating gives CASSVAEGDYGYTF.